This T cell receptor beta chain was identified during a study of T cell responses to AZD1222 COVID-19 vaccine. There are 13 residues in the CDR3. Germline assignment: CDR1 SGDLS and CDR2 YYNGEE. V lost 3 bases and J lost 1, with 6 bases in between. The protocol was immunoSEQ multiplex PCR, while the TCRdb copy is restricted to in-frame clones and leaves out a portion. The profile shows 140,000 or so clones, roughly 86% of them singletons. For this clone: Other DNA sequences in this specimen translate into the identical CDR3.

The rearrangement joins TRBV9 to TRBJ2-3; maybe TRBD1 (5 bases). The source material was peripheral blood, sampled 28 days after the second AZD1222 dose. This receptor was obtained from an adult who received the AZD1222 COVID-19 vaccine. The CDR3 spells CASSGGGTDTQYF. CDR3 DNA: TGTGCCAGCAGCGGGGGCGGCACAGATACGCAGTATTTT.